A selection of T cell receptor beta chains follows, all from one sample in a study of blood T cell repertoires in COVID-19. Sequencing used immunoSEQ multiplex PCR; TCRdb keeps in-frame clones, though not all of them. The data hold under 250,000 clones, with 80% to 85% observed a single time. Sample: peripheral blood. The receptors come from a man in his fifties or sixties with active or convalescent COVID-19. CDR3s include the opening cysteine and the closing phenylalanine or tryptophan. A D gene is named only where the DNA matches it firmly. The size of a clone is reported for some rows only, either as once, few or many, or as a class for expanded clones.

NA,NA,TRBJ2-2,TRBV5-4,CASRAKYTGELFF,TGTGCCAGCAGGGCAAAGTACACCGGGGAGCTGTTTTTT
TRBD1,NA,TRBJ2-7,TRBV7-9,CASSLGTGAYEQYF,TGTGCCAGCAGCTTAGGAACAGGGGCCTACGAGCAGTACTTC
NA,once,TRBJ2-5,TRBV6-6,CASSWGIQETQYF,TGTGCCAGCAGTTGGGGCATCCAAGAGACCCAGTACTTC
TRBD1,NA,TRBJ1-6,TRBV6-5,CASSYGTGGTSPLHF,TGTGCCAGCAGTTACGGGACAGGGGGAACTTCACCCCTCCACTTT
TRBD2,NA,TRBJ2-1,TRBV9,CASSLSGGGSYNEQFF,TGTGCCAGCAGCCTTAGCGGGGGAGGATCCTACAATGAGCAGTTCTTC
TRBD2,NA,TRBJ2-2,TRBV7-2,CASSPPSGGLSTGELFF,TGTGCCAGCAGCCCCCCTAGCGGGGGCCTTTCAACCGGGGAGCTGTTTTTT
NA,few,TRBJ2-4,TRBV7-9,CASSPIGGLDIQYF,TGTGCCAGCAGCCCGATCGGGGGGCTCGACATTCAGTACTTC
TRBD1,NA,TRBJ2-6,TRBV6-2/TRBV6-3,CASSQLRDRASGANVLTF,TGTGCCAGCAGTCAGCTTAGGGACAGGGCTTCTGGGGCCAACGTCCTGACTTTC
NA,NA,TRBJ2-2,TRBV4-1,CASSLRSGNTGELFF,TGCGCCAGCAGCCTGCGGAGCGGGAACACCGGGGAGCTGTTTTTT
NA,NA,TRBJ1-2,TRBV7-2,CASTPLAGPQVGGYTF,TGTGCCAGCACCCCCCTAGCAGGTCCCCAAGTAGGCGGCTACACCTTC
TRBD1,NA,TRBJ2-1,TRBV24-1,CATSERTGRNEQFF,TGTGCCACCAGTGAGCGGACAGGGAGGAATGAGCAGTTCTTC
NA,few,TRBJ1-4,TRBV5-5,CASSYQGVNEKLFF,TGTGCCAGCAGCTACCAGGGCGTTAATGAAAAACTGTTTTTT
NA,once,TRBJ2-1,TRBV6-1,CASSEARDIYNEQFF,TGTGCCAGCAGTGAAGCTAGGGACATCTACAATGAGCAGTTCTTC
NA,NA,TRBJ2-2,TRBV19,CASTPDRPGELFF,TGTGCCAGTACCCCCGACAGACCCGGGGAGCTGTTTTTT
NA,NA,TRBJ1-1,TRBV30,CAWTQGAEAFF,TGTGCCTGGACCCAGGGCGCTGAAGCTTTCTTT
NA,NA,TRBJ1-2,TRBV28,CASSGRGIFYGYTF,TGTGCCAGCAGTGGGAGGGGCATCTTCTATGGCTACACCTTC
TRBD2,NA,TRBJ2-3,TRBV4-3,CARRHQSGGGGITDTQYF,TGCGCCCGCCGCCACCAATCCGGCGGGGGGGGGATCACAGATACGCAGTATTTT
NA,NA,TRBJ2-1,TRBV3-1/TRBV3-2,CASSQVNSTNEQFF,TGTGCCAGCAGCCAGGTTAACAGTACCAATGAGCAGTTCTTC
NA,once,TRBJ1-2,TRBV10-1,CLVDMDGYTF,TGTCTAGTAGATATGGATGGCTACACCTTC
NA,NA,TRBJ2-7,TRBV7-8,CASSPRLSYEQYF,TGTGCCAGCAGCCCCCGACTATCCTACGAGCAGTACTTC
NA,once,TRBJ2-6,TRBV19,CASRYSSGANVLTF,TGTGCCAGTAGGTACAGCTCTGGGGCCAACGTCCTGACTTTC
NA,NA,TRBJ2-1,TRBV15,CATSRDPLGSAQFF,TGTGCCACCAGCAGAGATCCCCTCGGGTCCGCGCAGTTCTTC
NA,NA,TRBJ2-3,TRBV30,CAWSGVGLSTDTQYF,TGTGCCTGGAGTGGTGTGGGGCTTAGCACAGATACGCAGTATTTT
TRBD1,NA,TRBJ1-2,TRBV7-9,CASSYGQGGSPYTF,TGTGCCAGCAGCTACGGACAGGGCGGTAGTCCCTACACCTTC
TRBD1,NA,TRBJ2-5,TRBV7-2,CASSLTGTGQETQYF,TGTGCCAGCAGCCTAACTGGGACAGGCCAAGAGACCCAGTACTTC
TRBD1,NA,TRBJ2-2,TRBV19,CASSPQGQGVNGELFF,TGTGCCAGTAGTCCTCAGGGACAGGGGGTTAACGGGGAGCTGTTTTTT
NA,NA,TRBJ1-2,TRBV6-5,CASTQRGNLAYTF,TGTGCCAGCACCCAAAGGGGTAATCTGGCTTACACCTTC
NA,NA,TRBJ2-2,TRBV24-1,CATSETSQGNTGELFF,TGTGCCACCAGTGAGACGTCTCAGGGGAACACCGGGGAGCTGTTTTTT
TRBD1,NA,TRBJ1-3,TRBV4-1,CASSQTGTGGAGSGNTIYF,TGCGCCAGCAGCCAAACCGGGACAGGGGGCGCGGGCTCTGGAAACACCATATATTTT
TRBD1,NA,TRBJ1-6,TRBV28,CASSLLGTGLSPLHF,TGTGCCAGCAGTTTATTAGGGACAGGGCTTTCACCCCTCCACTTT
NA,NA,TRBJ1-5,TRBV30,CAWSEGLSNQPQHF,TGTGCCTGGAGTGAGGGACTTAGCAATCAGCCCCAGCATTTT
NA,NA,TRBJ1-2,TRBV5-1,CASSLDIASNYGYTF,TGCGCCAGCAGCTTGGATATAGCCTCTAACTATGGCTACACCTTC
NA,once,TRBJ1-1,TRBV12-3/TRBV12-4,CASKAFMNTEAFF,TGTGCCAGCAAAGCCTTTATGAACACTGAAGCTTTCTTT
TRBD1,once,TRBJ1-1,TRBV2,CASSRDREVPEAFF,TGTGCCAGCAGCCGGGACAGGGAGGTCCCTGAAGCTTTCTTT
NA,NA,TRBJ1-3,TRBV4-2,CASSPTGTAGNTIYF,TGTGCCAGCAGCCCAACAGGTACTGCTGGAAACACCATATATTTT